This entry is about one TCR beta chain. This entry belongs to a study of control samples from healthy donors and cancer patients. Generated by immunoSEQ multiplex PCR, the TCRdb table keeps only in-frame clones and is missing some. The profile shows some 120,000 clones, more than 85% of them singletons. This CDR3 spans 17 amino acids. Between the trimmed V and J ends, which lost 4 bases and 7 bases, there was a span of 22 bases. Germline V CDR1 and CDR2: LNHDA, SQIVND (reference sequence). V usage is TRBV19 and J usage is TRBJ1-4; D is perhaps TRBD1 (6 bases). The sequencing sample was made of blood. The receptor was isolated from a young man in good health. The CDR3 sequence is CASSTTRTRGQREKLFF. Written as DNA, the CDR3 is TGTGCCAGTAGTACTACCCGGACCCGGGGGCAGCGTGAAAAACTGTTTTTT.